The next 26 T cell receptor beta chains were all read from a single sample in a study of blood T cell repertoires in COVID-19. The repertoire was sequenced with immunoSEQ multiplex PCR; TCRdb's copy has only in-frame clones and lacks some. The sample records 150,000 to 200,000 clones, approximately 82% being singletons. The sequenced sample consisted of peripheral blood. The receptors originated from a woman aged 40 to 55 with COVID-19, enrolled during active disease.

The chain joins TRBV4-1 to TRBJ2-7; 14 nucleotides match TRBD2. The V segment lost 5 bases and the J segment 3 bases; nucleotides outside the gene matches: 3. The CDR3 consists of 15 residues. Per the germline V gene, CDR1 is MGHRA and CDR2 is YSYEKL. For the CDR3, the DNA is TGCGCCAGCAGCTATGGGACTAGCGGGGGCTACGAGCAGTACTTC. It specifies CASSYGTSGGYEQYF.

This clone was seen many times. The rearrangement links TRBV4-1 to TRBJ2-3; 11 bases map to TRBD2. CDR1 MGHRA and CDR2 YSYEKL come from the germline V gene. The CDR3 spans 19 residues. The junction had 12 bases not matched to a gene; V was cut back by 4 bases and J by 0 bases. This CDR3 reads CASSRTPGTSGSSTDTQYF. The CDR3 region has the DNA TGCGCCAGCAGCCGCACCCCCGGGACTAGCGGTTCTAGCACAGATACGCAGTATTTT.

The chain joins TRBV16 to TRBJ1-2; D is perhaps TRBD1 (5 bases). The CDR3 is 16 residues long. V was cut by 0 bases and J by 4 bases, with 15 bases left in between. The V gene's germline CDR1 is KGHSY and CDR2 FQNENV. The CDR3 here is CASSQSLGRAFYGYTF. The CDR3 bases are TGTGCCAGCAGCCAATCTTTGGGCAGGGCTTTCTATGGCTACACCTTC.

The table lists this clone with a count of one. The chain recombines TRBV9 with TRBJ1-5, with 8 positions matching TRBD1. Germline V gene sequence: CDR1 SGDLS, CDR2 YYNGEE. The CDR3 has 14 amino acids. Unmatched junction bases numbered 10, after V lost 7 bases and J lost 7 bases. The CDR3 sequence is CASGNDRGSQPQHF. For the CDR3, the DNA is TGTGCCAGCGGTAACGACAGGGGCTCCCAGCCCCAGCATTTT. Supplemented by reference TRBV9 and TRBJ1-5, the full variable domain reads DSGVTQTPKHLITATGQRVTLRCSPRSGDLSVYWYQQSLDQGLQFLIQYYNGEERAKGNILERFSAQQFPDLHSELNLSSLELGDSALYFCASGNDRGSQPQHFGDGTRLSIL.

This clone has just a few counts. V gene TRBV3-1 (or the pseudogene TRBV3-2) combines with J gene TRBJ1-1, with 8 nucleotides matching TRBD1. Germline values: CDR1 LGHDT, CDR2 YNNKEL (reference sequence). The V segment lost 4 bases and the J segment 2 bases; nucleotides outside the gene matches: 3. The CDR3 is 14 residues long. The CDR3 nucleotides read TGTGCCAGCAGCCTGACAGGGGCCAACACTGAAGCTTTCTTT. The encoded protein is CASSLTGANTEAFF.

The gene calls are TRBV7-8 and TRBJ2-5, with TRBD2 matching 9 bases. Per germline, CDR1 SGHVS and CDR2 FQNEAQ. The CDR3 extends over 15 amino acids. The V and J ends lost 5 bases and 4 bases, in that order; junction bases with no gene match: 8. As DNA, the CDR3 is TGTGCCAGCAGCGCGGGCGGGGGGGCCGTAGAGACCCAGTACTTC. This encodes CASSAGGGAVETQYF. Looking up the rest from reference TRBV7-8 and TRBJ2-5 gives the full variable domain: GAGVSQSPRYKVAKRGQDVALRCDPISGHVSLFWYQQALGQGPEFLTYFQNEAQLDKSGLPSDRFFAERPEGSVSTLKIQRTQQEDSAVYLCASSAGGGAVETQYFGPGTRLLVL.

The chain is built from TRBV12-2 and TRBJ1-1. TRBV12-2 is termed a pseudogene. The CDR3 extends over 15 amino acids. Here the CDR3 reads CASRLVYSLPSEAFF. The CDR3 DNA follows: TGTGCAAGTCGCTTAGTTTATAGCTTGCCTTCGGAAGCTTTCTTT.

CDR3 sequence reads: CASSQQENTEAFF. The CDR3 DNA reads TGTGCCAGCAGTCAACAGGAAAACACTGAAGCTTTCTTT. The gene calls are TRBV27 and TRBJ1-1; tentatively, D is TRBD1 (5 bases). This CDR3 has 13 amino acids. Trimming pared 5 bases from V and 2 bases from J, leaving 9 bases between. CDR1 is MNHEY and CDR2 is SMNVEV in the germline V gene (reference sequence).

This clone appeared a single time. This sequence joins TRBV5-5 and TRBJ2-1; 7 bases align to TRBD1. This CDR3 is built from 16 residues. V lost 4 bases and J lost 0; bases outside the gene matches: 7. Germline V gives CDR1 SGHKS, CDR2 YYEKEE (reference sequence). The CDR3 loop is CASSRQGLSSYNEQFF. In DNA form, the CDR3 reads TGTGCCAGCAGCCGACAGGGCCTGAGCTCCTACAATGAGCAGTTCTTC.

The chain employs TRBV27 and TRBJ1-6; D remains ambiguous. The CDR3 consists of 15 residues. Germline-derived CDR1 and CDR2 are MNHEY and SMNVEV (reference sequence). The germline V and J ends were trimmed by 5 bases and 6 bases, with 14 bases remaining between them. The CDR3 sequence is CASSPSGQINSPLHF. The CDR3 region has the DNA TGTGCCAGCAGTCCCAGCGGGCAGATTAATTCACCCCTCCACTTT.

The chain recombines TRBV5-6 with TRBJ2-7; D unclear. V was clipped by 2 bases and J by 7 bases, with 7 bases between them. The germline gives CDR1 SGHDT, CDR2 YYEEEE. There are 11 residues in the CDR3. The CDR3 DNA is TGTGCCAGCAGCTTCTATCGGGAGCAGTACTTC. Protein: CASSFYREQYF.

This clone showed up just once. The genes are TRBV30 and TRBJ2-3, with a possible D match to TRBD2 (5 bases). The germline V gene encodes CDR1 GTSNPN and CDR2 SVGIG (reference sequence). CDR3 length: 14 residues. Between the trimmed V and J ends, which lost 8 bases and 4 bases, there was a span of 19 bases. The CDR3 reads CAGRRRGNADTQYF. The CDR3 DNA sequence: TGTGCCGGACGAAGGAGAGGGAACGCAGATACGCAGTATTTT.

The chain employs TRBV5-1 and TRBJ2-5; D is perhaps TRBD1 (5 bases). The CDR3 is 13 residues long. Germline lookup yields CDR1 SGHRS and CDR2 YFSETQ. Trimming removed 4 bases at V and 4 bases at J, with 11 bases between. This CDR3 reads CASSVSGIETQYF. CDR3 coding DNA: TGCGCCAGCAGCGTATCAGGGATAGAGACCCAGTACTTC.

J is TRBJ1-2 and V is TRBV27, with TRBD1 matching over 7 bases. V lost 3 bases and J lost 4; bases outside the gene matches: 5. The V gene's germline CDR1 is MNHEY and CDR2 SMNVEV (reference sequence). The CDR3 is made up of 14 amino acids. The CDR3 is CASSFSDRVYGYTF. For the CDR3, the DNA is TGTGCCAGCAGTTTCTCAGACAGGGTCTATGGCTACACCTTC.

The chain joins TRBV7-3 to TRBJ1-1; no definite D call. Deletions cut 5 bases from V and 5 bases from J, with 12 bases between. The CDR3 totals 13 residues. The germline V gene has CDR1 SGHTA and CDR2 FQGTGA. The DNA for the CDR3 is TGTGCCAGCAGCGTGGATTCTAGGACTGAAGCTTTCTTT. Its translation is CASSVDSRTEAFF.

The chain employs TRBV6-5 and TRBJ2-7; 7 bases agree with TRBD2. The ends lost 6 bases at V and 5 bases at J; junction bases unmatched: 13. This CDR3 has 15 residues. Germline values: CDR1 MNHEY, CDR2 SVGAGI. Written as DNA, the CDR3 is TGTGCCAGCAGCTATACCGGGACTACCGCTCACGAGCAGTACTTC. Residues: CASSYTGTTAHEQYF.

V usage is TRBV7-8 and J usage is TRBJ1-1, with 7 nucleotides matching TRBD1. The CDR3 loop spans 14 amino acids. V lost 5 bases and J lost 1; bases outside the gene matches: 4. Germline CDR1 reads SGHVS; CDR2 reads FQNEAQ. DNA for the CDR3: TGTGCCAGCAGCAAAGGACAGGCGAACACTGAAGCTTTCTTT. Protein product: CASSKGQANTEAFF.

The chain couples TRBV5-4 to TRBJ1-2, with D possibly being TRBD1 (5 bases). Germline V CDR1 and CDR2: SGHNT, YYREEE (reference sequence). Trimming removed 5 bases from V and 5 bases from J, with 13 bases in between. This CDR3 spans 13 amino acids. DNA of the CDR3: TGTGCCAGCAGTTTTGACAGTCCTTATGGCTACACCTTC. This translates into CASSFDSPYGYTF.

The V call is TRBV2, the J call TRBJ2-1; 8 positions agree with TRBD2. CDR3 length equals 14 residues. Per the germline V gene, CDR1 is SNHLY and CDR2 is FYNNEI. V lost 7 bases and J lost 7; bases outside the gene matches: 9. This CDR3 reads CASMSGRTENEQFF. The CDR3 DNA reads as TGTGCCAGCATGAGCGGGAGAACCGAAAATGAGCAGTTCTTC.

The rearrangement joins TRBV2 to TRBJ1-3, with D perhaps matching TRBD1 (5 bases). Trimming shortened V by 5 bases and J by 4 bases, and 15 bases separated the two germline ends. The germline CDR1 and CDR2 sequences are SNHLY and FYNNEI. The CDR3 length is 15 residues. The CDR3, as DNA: TGTGCCAGCAGTACTTTTCAGGGAGGAGGAAACACCATATATTTT. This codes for CASSTFQGGGNTIYF.

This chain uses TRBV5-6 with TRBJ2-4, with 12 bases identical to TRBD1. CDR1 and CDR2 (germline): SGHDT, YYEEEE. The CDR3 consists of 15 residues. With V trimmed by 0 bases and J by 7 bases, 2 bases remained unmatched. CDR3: CASSLVGTGGNIQYF. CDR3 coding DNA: TGTGCCAGCAGCTTGGTGGGGACAGGGGGCAACATTCAGTACTTC. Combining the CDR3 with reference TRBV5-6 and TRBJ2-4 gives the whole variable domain DAGVTQSPTHLIKTRGQQVTLRCSPKSGHDTVSWYQQALGQGPQFIFQYYEEEERQRGNFPDRFSGHQFPNYSSELNVNALLLGDSALYLCASSLVGTGGNIQYFGAGTRLSVL.

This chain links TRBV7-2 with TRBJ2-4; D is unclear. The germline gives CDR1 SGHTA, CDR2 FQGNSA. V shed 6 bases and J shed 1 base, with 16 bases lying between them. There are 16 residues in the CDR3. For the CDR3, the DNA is TGTGCCAGCAGTCAAACCCCGACTGTCGCCAAAAACATTCAGTACTTC. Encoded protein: CASSQTPTVAKNIQYF.

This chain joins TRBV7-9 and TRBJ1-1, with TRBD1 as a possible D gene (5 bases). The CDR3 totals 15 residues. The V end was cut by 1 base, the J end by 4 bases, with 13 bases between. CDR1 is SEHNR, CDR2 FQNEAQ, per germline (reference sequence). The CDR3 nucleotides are TGTGCCAGCAGCTTAGATGCCCGTAGGGGCACTGAAGCTTTCTTT. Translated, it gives CASSLDARRGTEAFF.

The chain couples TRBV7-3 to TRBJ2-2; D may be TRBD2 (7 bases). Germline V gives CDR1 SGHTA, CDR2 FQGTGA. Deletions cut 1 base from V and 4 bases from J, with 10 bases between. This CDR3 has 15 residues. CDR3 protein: CASSLNREGTGELFF. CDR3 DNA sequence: TGTGCCAGCAGCTTAAACAGGGAGGGCACCGGGGAGCTGTTTTTT.

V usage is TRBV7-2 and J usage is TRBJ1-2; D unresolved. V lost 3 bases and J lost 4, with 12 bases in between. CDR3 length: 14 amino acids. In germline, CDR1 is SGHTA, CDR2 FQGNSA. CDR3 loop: CASSLRAATYGYTF. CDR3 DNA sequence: TGTGCCAGCAGCTTGAGGGCTGCCACCTATGGCTACACCTTC.

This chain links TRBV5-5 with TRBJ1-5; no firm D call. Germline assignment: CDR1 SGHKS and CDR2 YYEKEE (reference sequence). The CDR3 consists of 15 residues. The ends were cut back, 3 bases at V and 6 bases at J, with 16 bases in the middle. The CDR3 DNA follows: TGTGCCAGCAGCTGGGCCGCGATGGGTGCTCAGCCCCAGCATTTT. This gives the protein CASSWAAMGAQPQHF.